One sample yielded the 26 T cell receptor beta chains listed below, sequenced in a study of OX40 agonist ivuxolimab in advanced cancers. The protocol was immunoSEQ multiplex PCR, while the TCRdb copy is restricted to in-frame clones and leaves out a portion. The sample consists of 78,000 or so clones, around 86% of them appearing once. The sample consisted of CD4+ or CD8+ T cells sorted from blood, taken in a trial of the OX40 agonist ivuxolimab. Receptors were obtained from an adult with an advanced solid tumor such as melanoma, head and neck, liver or kidney cancer.

This chain joins TRBV7-7 and TRBJ1-1; D gene ambiguous. This CDR3 comprises 15 residues. Germline CDR1 and CDR2: SSHAT and FNYEAQ (reference sequence). The V gene lost 5 bases and the J gene lost 0 bases, with 13 bases spanning the gap. The CDR3 nucleotides read TGTGCCAGCAGCCCAGCGCGATTCATGAACACTGAAGCTTTCTTT. Protein sequence: CASSPARFMNTEAFF.

There are a few counts of this clone. The CDR3 coding sequence is TGTGCCAGCAGCTGGGTGGGTAGGGGGACCACAGATACGCAGTATTTT. It codes for CASSWVGRGTTDTQYF. J is TRBJ2-3 and V is TRBV5-6; a possible D gene is TRBD1 (6 bases). CDR1 is SGHDT, CDR2 YYEEEE, per germline. V was cut by 3 bases and J by 2 bases, with 16 bases left in between. The CDR3 has 16 amino acids.

This clone was recorded once. The CDR3 sequence: CASSPGRGLRDTEAFF. DNA of the CDR3: TGTGCCAGCAGCCCAGGGCGGGGGCTTAGGGACACTGAAGCTTTCTTT. The V call is TRBV11-2, the J call TRBJ1-1; the D gene is possibly TRBD1 (6 bases). Germline V gives CDR1 SGHAT, CDR2 FQNNGV. This CDR3 spans 16 amino acids. V was clipped by 5 bases and J by 3 bases, with 19 bases between them.

This rearrangement joins TRBV14 to TRBJ1-3; unclear D gene. Trimming left V 2 bases short and J 0 bases short, with 8 bases between. The CDR3 spans 15 residues. Germline-derived CDR1 and CDR2 are SGHDN and FVKESK. DNA for the CDR3: TGTGCCAGCAGCCAACTGCCCCACTCTGGAAACACCATATATTTT. This encodes CASSQLPHSGNTIYF.

V gene TRBV15 combines with J gene TRBJ1-2; TRBD1 is a possible D gene (6 bases). Trimming stripped 1 base from V and 2 bases from J, with 11 bases between. This CDR3 has 15 residues. The germline V gene has CDR1 LNHNV and CDR2 YYDKDF (reference sequence). The CDR3 spells CATSRVGRGNYGYTF. CDR3 bases: TGTGCCACCAGCAGAGTAGGCAGGGGAAACTATGGCTACACCTTC.

The chain employs TRBV19 and TRBJ1-1; the match to TRBD1 covers 7 bases. Looked up from germline, CDR1 is LNHDA and CDR2 is SQIVND (reference sequence). The CDR3 consists of 14 residues. J lost 4 bases, V lost 2 bases, and 4 bases had no gene match. CDR3 bases: TGTGCCAGTAGTATAAACCAGGGGGGCACTGAAGCTTTCTTT. It codes for CASSINQGGTEAFF.

The chain combines TRBV25-1 with TRBJ2-1; 8 positions match TRBD1. CDR3 length equals 16 residues. The V gene end was trimmed by 3 bases and the J gene end by 1 base; junction bases not matched to a gene: 5. CDR1 and CDR2 (germline): MGHDK, SYGVNS. The CDR3: CASSDAGTGSYNEQFF. For the CDR3, the DNA is TGTGCCAGCAGTGACGCCGGGACAGGATCCTACAATGAGCAGTTCTTC. Together with reference TRBV25-1 and TRBJ2-1, the CDR3 gives the full variable domain: EADIYQTPRYLVIGTGKKITLECSQTMGHDKMYWYQQDPGMELHLIHYSYGVNSTEKGDLSSESTVSRIRTEHFPLTLESARPSHTSQYLCASSDAGTGSYNEQFFGPGTRLTVL.

This chain uses TRBV27 with TRBJ1-1; 8 positions agree with TRBD1. The CDR3 loop spans 17 amino acids. Per germline, CDR1 MNHEY and CDR2 SMNVEV (reference sequence). J gave up 0 bases and V 3 bases, and 9 bases lay outside the gene matches. CDR3 sequence: CASSFWTGSLMNTEAFF. The DNA of the CDR3 is TGTGCCAGCAGTTTCTGGACAGGGAGCCTAATGAACACTGAAGCTTTCTTT.

This chain uses TRBV7-9 with TRBJ2-1, with D perhaps matching TRBD2 (6 bases). Trimming left V 5 bases short and J 7 bases short, with 18 bases between. The germline gives CDR1 SEHNR, CDR2 FQNEAQ (reference sequence). The CDR3 consists of 15 residues. CDR3 amino acids: CASSALLAGLNEQFF. Here the CDR3 DNA reads TGTGCCAGCAGCGCCCTGCTCGCGGGATTGAATGAGCAGTTCTTC. The variable domain in full, completed from reference TRBV7-9 and TRBJ2-1, reads DTGVSQNPRHKITKRGQNVTFRCDPISEHNRLYWYRQTLGQGPEFLTYFQNEAQLEKSRLLSDRFSAERPKGSFSTLEIQRTEQGDSAMYLCASSALLAGLNEQFFGPGTRLTVL.

The chain carries TRBV18 and TRBJ1-4; possibly TRBD1 for D (5 bases). CDR3 size: 14 residues. Trimming removed 3 bases at V and 2 bases at J, with 7 bases between. Per germline, CDR1 KGHSH and CDR2 LQKENI. The CDR3 here is CASSPQGTNEKLFF. In DNA, the CDR3 is TGTGCCAGCTCACCTCAGGGCACTAATGAAAAACTGTTTTTT. The complete variable domain, with remaining parts taken from reference TRBV18 and TRBJ1-4, reads NAGVMQNPRHLVRRRGQEARLRCSPMKGHSHVYWYRQLPEEGLKFMVYLQKENIIDESGMPKERFSAEFPKEGPSILRIQQVVRGDSAAYFCASSPQGTNEKLFFGSGTQLSVL.

This chain joins TRBV7-9 and TRBJ2-3; 7 bases line up with TRBD1. The ends lost 5 bases at V and 2 bases at J; junction bases unmatched: 10. Germline-derived CDR1 and CDR2 are SEHNR and FQNEAQ (reference sequence). CDR3 length: 16 residues. CDR3 region: CASSPLQGPATDTQYF. CDR3 coding DNA: TGTGCCAGCAGCCCGCTACAGGGGCCTGCCACAGATACGCAGTATTTT.

The V call is TRBV27, the J call TRBJ1-2; D possibly corresponds to TRBD1 (5 bases). The CDR3 has 15 amino acids. Trimming removed 0 bases at V and 3 bases at J, with 11 bases between. Per germline, CDR1 MNHEY and CDR2 SMNVEV (reference sequence). The CDR3 sequence: CASSLSGQGHYGYTF. CDR3 DNA: TGTGCCAGCAGTTTATCGGGGCAGGGCCACTATGGCTACACCTTC.

This chain links TRBV12-5 with TRBJ1-2; D might be TRBD1 (6 bases). The CDR3 covers 12 residues. Trimming cost V 5 bases and J 7 bases, with 11 bases left between them. Germline V lookup: CDR1 LGHNT, CDR2 FRNRAP. In nucleotides, the CDR3 is TGTGCTAGTGGTGAACAGGGAGCTGGCTACACCTTC. Translation: CASGEQGAGYTF. Full variable domain (remainder filled in from reference TRBV12-5 and TRBJ1-2): DARVTQTPRHKVTEMGQEVTMRCQPILGHNTVFWYRQTMMQGLELLAYFRNRAPLDDSGMPKDRFSAEMPDATLATLKIQPSEPRDSAVYFCASGEQGAGYTFGSGTRLTVV.

This clone was observed once. J is TRBJ2-5 and V is TRBV5-1; TRBD1 matches 9 bases. Germline V gene lookup returns CDR1 SGHRS and CDR2 YFSETQ. After removal of 4 bases from V and 5 bases from J, the junction contained 6 bases not matched to a gene. The CDR3 is made up of 14 amino acids. Written as DNA, the CDR3 is TGCGCCAGCAGCCGGGACAGGGTTCGGGAGACCCAGTACTTC. Its translation is CASSRDRVRETQYF.

V and J are TRBV30 and TRBJ1-2; D is unclear. Germline-derived CDR1 and CDR2 are GTSNPN and SVGIG (reference sequence). This CDR3 region has 14 residues. The V end lost 3 bases, the J end lost 2 bases, and 13 bases lay between the germline ends. The CDR3 coding sequence is TGTGCCTGGAGCCTCGCCCAGGCCAACTATGGCTACACCTTC. Protein product: CAWSLAQANYGYTF. The entire variable domain, with the rest obtained from reference TRBV30 and TRBJ1-2, is as follows: SQTIHQWPATLVQPVGSPLSLECTVEGTSNPNLYWYRQAAGRGLQLLFYSVGIGQISSEVPQNLSASRPQDRQFILSSKKLLLSDSGFYLCAWSLAQANYGYTFGSGTRLTVV.

The chain is built from TRBV14 and TRBJ2-2, with 12 nucleotides matching TRBD2. The germline V gene encodes CDR1 SGHDN and CDR2 FVKESK. The CDR3 covers 16 residues. V was clipped by 4 bases and J by 2 bases; unmatched bases: 2. The CDR3 DNA follows: TGTGCCAGCAGCCGACTAGCGGGGGTAAACACCGGGGAGCTGTTTTTT. Protein sequence: CASSRLAGVNTGELFF.

This clone was found once. Germline is not matched at one junction end, which may reflect a read error. The V and J genes are TRBV20-1 and TRBJ2-5; perhaps D is TRBD1 or TRBD2 (5 bases each). CDR1 and CDR2 (germline): DFQATT, SNEGSKA (reference sequence). The CDR3 is made up of 11 amino acids. The CDR3 loop is CSARVGTGMNF. Written as DNA, the CDR3 is TGCAGTGCTAGGGTTGGGACGGGGATGAACTTC.

The gene calls are TRBV7-6 and TRBJ2-3; 13 nucleotides agree with TRBD2. There are 16 residues in the CDR3. Trimming removed 4 bases from V and 6 bases from J; junction bases left unmatched: 7. CDR1 and CDR2 from the germline V gene are SGHVS and FNYEAQ. In DNA, the CDR3 is TGTGCCAGCAGCTCGGGACTAGCGGGGTTTTCGGATACGCAGTATTTT. It is translated as CASSSGLAGFSDTQYF.

J is TRBJ1-4 and V is TRBV6-5; D is perhaps TRBD1 (6 bases). Germline V gene data show CDR1 as MNHEY and CDR2 as SVGAGI. The germline V and J ends were trimmed by 8 bases and 7 bases, with 17 bases remaining between them. The CDR3 has 14 residues. In DNA, the CDR3 is TGTGCCAGCTCCGGGACACCGAACGGTGAAAAACTGTTTTTT. Protein: CASSGTPNGEKLFF.

The chain joins TRBV4-3 to TRBJ1-1; D is possibly TRBD1 (6 bases). The V and J ends lost 5 bases and 0 bases respectively, with 10 bases between them. This CDR3 has 14 amino acids. Looked up from germline, CDR1 is LGHNA and CDR2 is YSLEER. CDR3 loop: CASSFQGMNTEAFF. The CDR3 DNA reads TGCGCCAGCAGCTTCCAGGGGATGAACACTGAAGCTTTCTTT.

V is TRBV19 and J is TRBJ1-5, with D perhaps matching TRBD1 (5 bases). Trimming stripped 8 bases from V and 0 bases from J, with 23 bases between. The CDR3 covers 18 residues. CDR1 and CDR2 from the germline V gene are LNHDA and SQIVND (reference sequence). This CDR3 reads CASSTGTSLPYSNQPQHF. CDR3 nucleotide sequence: TGTGCCAGTTCCACCGGGACCTCTTTACCTTATAGCAATCAGCCCCAGCATTTT.

The V gene is TRBV19, the J gene TRBJ1-5; 8 bases agree with TRBD1. Germline lookup yields CDR1 LNHDA and CDR2 SQIVND (reference sequence). The CDR3 consists of 12 residues. The V gene end was trimmed by 5 bases and the J gene end by 11 bases; junction bases not matched to a gene: 5. CDR3 protein: CASSPTTGAQHF. In nucleotides, the CDR3 is TGTGCCAGTAGTCCGACGACAGGGGCCCAGCATTTT.

The rearrangement links TRBV2 to TRBJ2-7; 13 nucleotides match TRBD2. Trimming cost V 6 bases and J 3 bases; bases outside gene matches: 2. This CDR3 is built from 14 residues. Germline CDR1 and CDR2: SNHLY and FYNNEI. The chain's CDR3 is CASSRTSGSYEQYF. CDR3 DNA: TGTGCCAGCAGCAGGACTAGCGGGAGCTACGAGCAGTACTTC.

The rearrangement links TRBV19 to TRBJ1-1, with D hard to call. The CDR3 consists of 12 residues. Trimming removed 4 bases at V and 7 bases at J, with 10 bases between. CDR1 LNHDA and CDR2 SQIVND come from the germline V gene (reference sequence). In nucleotides, the CDR3 is TGTGCCAGTAGTAAAAGAGAAGGTGAAGCTTTCTTT. Residues: CASSKREGEAFF.

This rearrangement joins TRBV27 to TRBJ1-2; tentative D call: TRBD1 (6 bases). Germline V gene sequence: CDR1 MNHEY, CDR2 SMNVEV (reference sequence). The V end was cut by 10 bases, the J end by 3 bases, with 9 bases between. The CDR3 runs 11 residues. The CDR3 nucleotides read TGTGCCACAGGGGAATACTATGGCTACACCTTC. Translated, it gives CATGEYYGYTF.

V gene TRBV30 combines with J gene TRBJ2-2; no definite D call. The length of the CDR3 is 11 residues. V lost 4 bases, J lost 6 bases, and 6 bases lay in between. CDR1 is GTSNPN, CDR2 SVGIG, per germline (reference sequence). Here the CDR3 DNA reads TGTGCCTGGATCGGGTCCGGGGAGCTGTTTTTT. It is translated as CAWIGSGELFF.